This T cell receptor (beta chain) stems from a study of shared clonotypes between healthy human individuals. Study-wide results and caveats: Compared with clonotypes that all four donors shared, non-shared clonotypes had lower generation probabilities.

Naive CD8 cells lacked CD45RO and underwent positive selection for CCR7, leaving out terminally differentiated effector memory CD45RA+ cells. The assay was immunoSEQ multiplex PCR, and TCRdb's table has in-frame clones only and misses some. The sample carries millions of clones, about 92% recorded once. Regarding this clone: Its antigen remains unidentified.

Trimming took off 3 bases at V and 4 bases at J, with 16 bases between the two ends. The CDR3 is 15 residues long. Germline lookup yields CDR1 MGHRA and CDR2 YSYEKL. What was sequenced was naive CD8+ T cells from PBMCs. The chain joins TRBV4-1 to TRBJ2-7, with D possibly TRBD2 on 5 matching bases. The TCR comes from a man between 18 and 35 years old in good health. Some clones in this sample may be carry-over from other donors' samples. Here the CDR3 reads CASSQGVGVGYEQYF. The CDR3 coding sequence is TGCGCCAGCAGCCAGGGTGTCGGGGTGGGATACGAGCAGTACTTC.